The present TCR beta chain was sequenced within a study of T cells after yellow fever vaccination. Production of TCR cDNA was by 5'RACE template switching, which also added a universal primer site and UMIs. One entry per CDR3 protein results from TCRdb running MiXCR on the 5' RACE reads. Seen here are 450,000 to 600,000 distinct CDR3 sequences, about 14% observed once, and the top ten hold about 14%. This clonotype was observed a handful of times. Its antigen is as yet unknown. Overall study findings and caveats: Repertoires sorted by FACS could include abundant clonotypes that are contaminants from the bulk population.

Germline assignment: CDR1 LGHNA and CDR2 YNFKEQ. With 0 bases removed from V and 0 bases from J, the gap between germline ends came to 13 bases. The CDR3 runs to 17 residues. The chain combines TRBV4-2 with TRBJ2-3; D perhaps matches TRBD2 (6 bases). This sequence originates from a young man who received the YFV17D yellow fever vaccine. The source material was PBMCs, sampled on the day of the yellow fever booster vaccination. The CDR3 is CASSQDAQRVSTDTQYF. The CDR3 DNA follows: TGTGCCAGCAGCCAAGATGCCCAGCGGGTGAGCACAGATACGCAGTATTTT.